Listed here are 8 T cell receptor beta chains from one sample, sequenced in a study of blood T cell repertoires in COVID-19. This table comes from immunoSEQ multiplex PCR, and its TCRdb copy is limited to in-frame clones, with some not included. Of 240,000 or so clones listed, approximately 83% are singletons. The sequenced sample consisted of peripheral blood. These TCRs come from a woman under 40 who had recovered from COVID-19.

This chain joins TRBV4-3 and TRBJ1-6; no clear D gene. The V gene's germline CDR1 is LGHNA and CDR2 YSLEER. This CDR3 has 16 amino acids. Trimming cost V 2 bases and J 7 bases, with 15 bases left between them. The chain's CDR3 is CASSQKLVSTNSPLHF. The CDR3 region has the DNA TGCGCCAGCAGCCAAAAGCTGGTTTCGACAAATTCACCCCTCCACTTT.

The table lists this clone with a few counts. The V gene is TRBV29-1, the J gene TRBJ1-4; tentative D call: TRBD1 (5 bases). The CDR3 has 16 residues. V lost 5 bases and J 7 bases, leaving 23 bases between the germline ends. CDR1 and CDR2 from the germline V gene are SQVTM and ANQGSEA. CDR3 sequence: CSVLGGVGDGGEKLFF. The CDR3 DNA follows: TGCAGCGTTCTAGGAGGGGTAGGTGACGGTGGTGAAAAACTGTTTTTT.

The chain combines TRBV19 with TRBJ1-5, with TRBD1 as a possible D gene (6 bases). In germline, CDR1 is LNHDA, CDR2 SQIVND (reference sequence). Deletions cut 5 bases from V and 1 base from J, with 15 bases between. CDR3 length: 16 amino acids. CDR3 region: CASSQTGHPSNQPQHF. For the CDR3, the DNA is TGTGCCAGTAGTCAGACGGGACACCCAAGCAATCAGCCCCAGCATTTT.

V usage is TRBV29-1 and J usage is TRBJ2-6; 8 positions match TRBD1. The CDR3 is made up of 15 amino acids. Germline CDR1 SQVTM, CDR2 ANQGSEA. After removal of 6 bases from V and 1 base from J, the junction contained 5 bases not matched to a gene. CDR3 in DNA: TGCAGCGTCGGTCAGGGGGCGTCTGGGGCCAACGTCCTGACTTTC. Translated, it gives CSVGQGASGANVLTF.

The chain employs TRBV30 and TRBJ2-7; 8 nucleotides agree with TRBD1. The V gene end was trimmed by 4 bases and the J gene end by 2 bases; junction bases not matched to a gene: 7. Germline V lookup: CDR1 GTSNPN, CDR2 SVGIG (reference sequence). CDR3 length equals 14 residues. CDR3 sequence (DNA): TGTGCCTGGACGAGACAGGGGTATCCCTACGAGCAGTACTTC. It specifies CAWTRQGYPYEQYF. The full variable domain, its missing parts supplied by reference TRBV30 and TRBJ2-7, is SQTIHQWPATLVQPVGSPLSLECTVEGTSNPNLYWYRQAAGRGLQLLFYSVGIGQISSEVPQNLSASRPQDRQFILSSKKLLLSDSGFYLCAWTRQGYPYEQYFGPGTRLTVT.

This clone was found once. This chain links TRBV23-1 with TRBJ1-6; 8 bases match TRBD1. TRBV23-1 is an open reading frame whose function is uncertain. CDR3 length equals 13 residues. The V segment lost 8 bases and the J segment 10 bases; nucleotides outside the gene matches: 7. In DNA form, the CDR3 reads TGCGCCAGCCACAGGGGGAGGCGGTCACCCCTCCACTTT. The encoded protein is CASHRGRRSPLHF.

This clone appeared a single time. The chain is built from TRBV5-5 and TRBJ1-1; D gene uncertain. Germline CDR1 SGHKS, CDR2 YYEKEE (reference sequence). The CDR3 spans 14 residues. V was shortened by 0 bases and J by 7 bases, with 13 bases between the two germline ends. The CDR3 is CASSLGPGRVEAFF. CDR3 nucleotides: TGTGCCAGCAGCTTGGGGCCGGGGAGGGTTGAAGCTTTCTTT.

The CDR3: CASSIRQGSNQPQHF. CDR3 DNA: TGTGCCAGTAGTATCAGGCAAGGTAGCAATCAGCCCCAGCATTTT. V is TRBV19 and J is TRBJ1-5; D uncertain. This CDR3 comprises 15 residues. The germline V gene encodes CDR1 LNHDA and CDR2 SQIVND (reference sequence). V dropped 3 bases and J dropped 0 bases, with 9 bases sitting between them. Full variable domain (missing parts from reference TRBV19 and TRBJ1-5): DGGITQSPKYLFRKEGQNVTLSCEQNLNHDAMYWYRQDPGQGLRLIYYSQIVNDFQKGDIAEGYSVSREKKESFPLTVTSAQKNPTAFYLCASSIRQGSNQPQHFGDGTRLSIL.